The 24 T cell receptor beta chains given below trace back to one sample, sequenced in a study of cytomegalovirus exposure and HLA in healthy donors. The PCR had 60 Vbeta and 13 Jbeta primers. Generated by immunoSEQ multiplex PCR, the TCRdb table keeps only in-frame clones and is missing some. The repertoire holds approximately 39,000 clones, with about 72% as singletons. The specimen was PBMCs. The receptors originated from a man aged 30 to 39 in good health and CMV-seronegative.

The chain is built from TRBV4-1 and TRBJ1-1; 10 nucleotides match TRBD1. CDR3 size: 15 residues. V was pared by 2 bases and J by 4 bases, with 4 bases of the junction left unmatched. The germline V gene has CDR1 MGHRA and CDR2 YSYEKL. The CDR3 coding sequence is TGCGCCAGCAGCCAAATCGACAGGGGGCCCACTGAAGCTTTCTTT. Translation gives CASSQIDRGPTEAFF.

This clone was observed a handful of times. V usage is TRBV6-5 and J usage is TRBJ1-1; 7 bases align to TRBD1. Germline loops: CDR1 MNHEY, CDR2 SVGAGI. The CDR3 extends over 13 amino acids. Losses at the gene ends were 7 bases for V and 1 base for J; bases not matched to a gene: 3. This CDR3 reads CASKRQGNTEAFF. DNA of the CDR3: TGTGCCAGCAAAAGACAGGGGAACACTGAAGCTTTCTTT.

The chain joins TRBV7-2 to TRBJ2-1, with TRBD2 matching 12 bases. CDR1 is SGHTA, CDR2 FQGNSA, per germline. CDR3 size: 16 residues. With 2 bases clipped from V and 6 bases from J, the junction kept 5 bases outside the gene matches. The DNA for the CDR3 is TGTGCCAGCAGCTTACGACTAGCGGGAGCCGGCAATGAGCAGTTCTTC. It yields the protein CASSLRLAGAGNEQFF.

This chain joins TRBV7-2 and TRBJ1-6, with 7 positions matching TRBD1. This CDR3 has 14 amino acids. In germline, CDR1 is SGHTA, CDR2 FQGNSA. The V gene end was trimmed by 1 base and the J gene end by 7 bases; junction bases not matched to a gene: 1. Here the CDR3 DNA reads TGTGCCAGCAGCTTAGGGGACAGCAATTCACCCCTCCACTTT. This gives the protein CASSLGDSNSPLHF.

The gene calls are TRBV15 and TRBJ1-6; D is undetermined. Between the trimmed V and J ends, which lost 5 bases and 7 bases, there was a span of 6 bases. The germline V gene encodes CDR1 LNHNV and CDR2 YYDKDF (reference sequence). CDR3 size: 12 residues. This CDR3 is CATSLRNSPLHF. The CDR3 region has the DNA TGTGCCACCAGCCTGAGAAATTCACCCCTCCACTTT. The full variable domain, in which reference TRBV15 and TRBJ1-6 provide the parts outside the CDR3, is DAMVIQNPRYQVTQFGKPVTLSCSQTLNHNVMYWYQQKSSQAPKLLFHYYDKDFNNEADTPDNFQSRRPNTSFCFLDIRSPGLGDTAMYLCATSLRNSPLHFGNGTRLTVT.

The chain is built from TRBV10-1 and TRBJ1-1; D remains unclear. Trimming left V 5 bases short and J 2 bases short, with 9 bases between. The CDR3 spans 13 residues. In germline, CDR1 is WNHNN, CDR2 SYGVQD (reference sequence). The CDR3 DNA reads as TGCGCCAGCAGTCTGACTGTTAACACTGAAGCTTTCTTT. It specifies CASSLTVNTEAFF.

This clone has more than one count but fewer than ten. The chain employs TRBV6-5 and TRBJ1-3; D is unresolved. Germline V gives CDR1 MNHEY, CDR2 SVGAGI. The V and J ends lost 2 bases and 4 bases respectively, with 12 bases between them. The CDR3 runs to 15 residues. The CDR3 reads CASSYRGIGGNTIYF. The CDR3 coding sequence is TGTGCCAGCAGTTACCGTGGCATCGGGGGAAACACCATATATTTT.

This chain uses TRBV10-1 with TRBJ2-7, with 11 bases fitting TRBD2. This CDR3 has 15 amino acids. Germline assignment: CDR1 WNHNN and CDR2 SYGVQD (reference sequence). The junction had 5 bases not matched to a gene; V was cut back by 2 bases and J by 5 bases. The DNA of the CDR3 is TGCGCCAGCAGTGAGACTAGCGGGAGTCGTGACGAGCAGTACTTC. Amino acid sequence: CASSETSGSRDEQYF.

V is TRBV5-3 and J is TRBJ2-3, with 8 bases fitting TRBD2. TRBV5-3 belongs to the ORF category, with a function that is uncertain. This CDR3 contains 15 residues. V trimming: 6 bases; J trimming: 4 bases; junction bases outside the gene matches: 10. CDR3: CARIEREGRADTQYF. The DNA of the CDR3 is TGTGCCAGAATTGAACGGGAGGGCCGTGCAGATACGCAGTATTTT.

The CDR3 is CASSYSLARSYEQYF. The CDR3 DNA reads as TGTGCCAGCAGTTACTCCCTAGCGAGATCCTACGAGCAGTACTTC. This chain connects TRBV6-5 to TRBJ2-7, with TRBD2 as a possible D gene (6 bases). This CDR3 is built from 15 residues. CDR1 is MNHEY, CDR2 SVGAGI, per germline. V gave up 0 bases and J gave up 1 base, with 10 bases separating them.

The V and J genes are TRBV27 and TRBJ1-2, with 7 bases matching TRBD1. The V and J ends lost 6 bases and 7 bases, in that order; junction bases with no gene match: 8. The CDR3 is 13 amino acids. Germline loops: CDR1 MNHEY, CDR2 SMNVEV (reference sequence). DNA for the CDR3: TGTGCCAGCAGCCCCGGACAGGCCCCTGGCTACACCTTC. Protein: CASSPGQAPGYTF.

The chain couples TRBV2 to TRBJ1-4; no clear D. The CDR3 spans 14 residues. Trimming took off 5 bases at V and 5 bases at J, with 12 bases between the two ends. In germline, CDR1 is SNHLY, CDR2 FYNNEI. The CDR3 protein is CASSLRSGNEKLFF. The CDR3 DNA follows: TGTGCCAGCAGTCTCAGGTCGGGAAATGAAAAACTGTTTTTT.

This chain links TRBV7-9 with TRBJ1-5, with TRBD1 matching 10 bases. This CDR3 spans 15 amino acids. With V trimmed by 4 bases and J by 11 bases, 11 bases remained unmatched. Germline V gives CDR1 SEHNR, CDR2 FQNEAQ (reference sequence). The CDR3 DNA reads TGTGCCAGCAGCTCCTCGACAGGGGGCGCGGGGACCCAGCATTTT. Its protein is CASSSSTGGAGTQHF. Supplemented by reference TRBV7-9 and TRBJ1-5, the full variable domain reads DTGVSQNPRHKITKRGQNVTFRCDPISEHNRLYWYRQTLGQGPEFLTYFQNEAQLEKSRLLSDRFSAERPKGSFSTLEIQRTEQGDSAMYLCASSSSTGGAGTQHFGDGTRLSIL.

This chain connects TRBV10-2 to TRBJ2-7; TRBD1 matches at 8 bases. Trimming removed 8 bases from V and 2 bases from J; junction bases left unmatched: 5. CDR3 size: 13 residues. The germline V gene has CDR1 WSHSY and CDR2 SAAADI. The CDR3 protein is CASRRDRTYEQYF. CDR3 nucleotides: TGCGCCAGCCGCCGGGACAGGACCTACGAGCAGTACTTC.

V usage is TRBV7-2 and J usage is TRBJ2-1, with 7 bases aligning to TRBD2. CDR1 SGHTA and CDR2 FQGNSA come from the germline V gene. Losses at the gene ends were 2 bases for V and 4 bases for J; bases not matched to a gene: 5. This CDR3 has 15 amino acids. The CDR3 nucleotides read TGTGCCAGCAGCTTATGGGGGGGTCATTACAATGAGCAGTTCTTC. Its translation: CASSLWGGHYNEQFF. The variable domain in full, completed from reference TRBV7-2 and TRBJ2-1, reads GAGVSQSPSNKVTEKGKDVELRCDPISGHTALYWYRQSLGQGLEFLIYFQGNSAPDKSGLPSDRFSAERTGGSVSTLTIQRTQQEDSAVYLCASSLWGGHYNEQFFGPGTRLTVL.

V gene TRBV4-1 combines with J gene TRBJ1-5, with D possibly matching TRBD1 (5 bases). Per germline, CDR1 MGHRA and CDR2 YSYEKL. This CDR3 spans 16 amino acids. V lost 3 bases and J lost 2, with 14 bases in between. The CDR3 loop reads CASSQGEGRGNQPQHF. The CDR3, as DNA: TGCGCCAGCAGCCAGGGGGAGGGGCGCGGCAATCAGCCCCAGCATTTT.

The CDR3 sequence is CASSQDLLDYYEQYF. In DNA, the CDR3 is TGTGCCAGCAGCCAAGATCTCTTGGACTACTACGAGCAGTACTTC. This chain joins TRBV4-2 and TRBJ2-7; the D gene is possibly TRBD2 (6 bases). CDR1 LGHNA and CDR2 YNFKEQ come from the germline V gene. V was cut by 0 bases and J by 3 bases, with 12 bases left in between. The CDR3 loop spans 15 amino acids.

This clone was seen a few times. The gene calls are TRBV5-1 and TRBJ2-2; tentatively, D is TRBD1 (6 bases). CDR1 SGHRS and CDR2 YFSETQ come from the germline V gene. The CDR3 totals 14 residues. With 5 bases removed from V and 7 bases from J, the gap between germline ends came to 15 bases. The CDR3 spells CASRLSGESGELFF. CDR3 DNA sequence: TGCGCCAGCAGATTGTCAGGGGAAAGCGGGGAGCTGTTTTTT.

The chain combines TRBV6-4 with TRBJ2-7; 13 positions agree with TRBD2. The germline V gene has CDR1 MRHNA and CDR2 SNTAGT. J gave up 3 bases and V 2 bases, and 7 bases lay outside the gene matches. CDR3 size: 17 residues. Here the CDR3 reads CASSDKTSGRASYEQYF. CDR3 nucleotides: TGTGCCAGCAGTGACAAAACTAGCGGGAGGGCCAGCTACGAGCAGTACTTC.

V usage is TRBV28 and J usage is TRBJ1-1; 7 positions agree with TRBD1. Germline V gives CDR1 MDHEN, CDR2 SYDVKM. Unmatched junction bases numbered 6, after V lost 8 bases and J lost 6 bases. The CDR3 runs to 12 residues. This CDR3 is CASGVGQPEAFF. The DNA for the CDR3 is TGTGCCAGCGGGGTGGGACAGCCTGAAGCTTTCTTT.

J is TRBJ1-1 and V is TRBV27; a weak D match, TRBD1 (6 bases). The CDR3 is 13 amino acids. Germline assignment: CDR1 MNHEY and CDR2 SMNVEV (reference sequence). With 6 bases removed from V and 4 bases from J, the gap between germline ends came to 12 bases. The CDR3 DNA reads TGTGCCAGCAGCCCCACAGGGTTCACTGAAGCTTTCTTT. Its protein is CASSPTGFTEAFF.

V is TRBV6-5 and J is TRBJ1-2; no definite D call. The CDR3 is made up of 12 amino acids. The V end was cut by 5 bases, the J end by 6 bases, with 10 bases between. CDR1 and CDR2 (germline): MNHEY, SVGAGI. CDR3 sequence reads: CASSSRFHGYTF. CDR3 DNA: TGTGCCAGCAGTAGCAGGTTCCATGGCTACACCTTC.

The chain uses TRBV6-1 and TRBJ1-1; D gene ambiguous. In germline, CDR1 is MNHNS, CDR2 SASEGT. Trimming stripped 3 bases from V and 2 bases from J, with 10 bases between. The CDR3 runs to 14 residues. The CDR3 reads CASSEWAGNTEAFF. DNA of the CDR3: TGTGCCAGCAGTGAGTGGGCAGGTAACACTGAAGCTTTCTTT.

V and J are TRBV27 and TRBJ2-7, with 15 bases matching TRBD2. Germline assignment: CDR1 MNHEY and CDR2 SMNVEV (reference sequence). CDR3 size: 20 residues. V was pared by 5 bases and J by 5 bases, with 19 bases of the junction left unmatched. The CDR3 here is CASSRLGLAGGILHPDEQYF. CDR3 in DNA: TGTGCCAGCAGTCGGCTGGGACTAGCGGGGGGAATTCTCCATCCCGACGAGCAGTACTTC.